The source of this T cell receptor beta chain is a study of technical replicates of blood from several donors. This CDR3 region has 14 residues. Germline-derived CDR1 and CDR2 are MNHNS and SASEGT. V was pared by 6 bases and J by 7 bases, with 10 bases of the junction left unmatched. Measured with immunoSEQ multiplex PCR; TCRdb has only the in-frame clones, and not every one. Altogether tens of thousands of clones are present, about 95% being singletons, with the ten largest covering 0.26%. Sequencing was performed on T cells isolated from PBMCs. This TCR was sampled from a human donor in good health. The V gene is TRBV6-1, the J gene TRBJ2-7, with 9 bases that match TRBD1. CDR3 region: CASSGEGQGWEQYF. In DNA, the CDR3 is TGTGCCAGCAGCGGAGAGGGACAGGGTTGGGAGCAGTACTTC.